One sample yielded the 2 T cell receptor beta chains listed below, sequenced in a study of shared clonotypes between healthy human individuals. Profiling relied on immunoSEQ multiplex PCR, and the TCRdb table lists in-frame clones only, not all of them. Here the sample spans hundreds of thousands of clones, roughly four fifths being singletons. The sample taken for sequencing was PBMCs. These receptors all come from a woman aged 40 to 55 in good health. Some clones in this sample may be carry-over from other donors' samples.

The chain uses TRBV12-2 and TRBJ1-5; the table gives TRBD1 as D, unverified against the DNA. TRBV12-2 represents a pseudogene. The CDR3 is 18 residues long. CDR3 sequence (DNA): TGTGCAAGTCGCTCTTCGACAGGACCTAAGTATAGCAATCAGCCCCAGCATTTT. Amino acid sequence: CASRSSTGPKYSNQPQHF.

This clone was detected a few times. The gene calls are TRBV9 and TRBJ2-7; 7 bases align to TRBD1. Germline V gives CDR1 SGDLS, CDR2 YYNGEE. The CDR3 covers 13 residues. V trimming: 3 bases; J trimming: 6 bases; junction bases outside the gene matches: 6. The CDR3 is CASSAMSGGEQYF. For the CDR3, the DNA is TGTGCCAGCAGCGCCATGTCAGGGGGCGAGCAGTACTTC.